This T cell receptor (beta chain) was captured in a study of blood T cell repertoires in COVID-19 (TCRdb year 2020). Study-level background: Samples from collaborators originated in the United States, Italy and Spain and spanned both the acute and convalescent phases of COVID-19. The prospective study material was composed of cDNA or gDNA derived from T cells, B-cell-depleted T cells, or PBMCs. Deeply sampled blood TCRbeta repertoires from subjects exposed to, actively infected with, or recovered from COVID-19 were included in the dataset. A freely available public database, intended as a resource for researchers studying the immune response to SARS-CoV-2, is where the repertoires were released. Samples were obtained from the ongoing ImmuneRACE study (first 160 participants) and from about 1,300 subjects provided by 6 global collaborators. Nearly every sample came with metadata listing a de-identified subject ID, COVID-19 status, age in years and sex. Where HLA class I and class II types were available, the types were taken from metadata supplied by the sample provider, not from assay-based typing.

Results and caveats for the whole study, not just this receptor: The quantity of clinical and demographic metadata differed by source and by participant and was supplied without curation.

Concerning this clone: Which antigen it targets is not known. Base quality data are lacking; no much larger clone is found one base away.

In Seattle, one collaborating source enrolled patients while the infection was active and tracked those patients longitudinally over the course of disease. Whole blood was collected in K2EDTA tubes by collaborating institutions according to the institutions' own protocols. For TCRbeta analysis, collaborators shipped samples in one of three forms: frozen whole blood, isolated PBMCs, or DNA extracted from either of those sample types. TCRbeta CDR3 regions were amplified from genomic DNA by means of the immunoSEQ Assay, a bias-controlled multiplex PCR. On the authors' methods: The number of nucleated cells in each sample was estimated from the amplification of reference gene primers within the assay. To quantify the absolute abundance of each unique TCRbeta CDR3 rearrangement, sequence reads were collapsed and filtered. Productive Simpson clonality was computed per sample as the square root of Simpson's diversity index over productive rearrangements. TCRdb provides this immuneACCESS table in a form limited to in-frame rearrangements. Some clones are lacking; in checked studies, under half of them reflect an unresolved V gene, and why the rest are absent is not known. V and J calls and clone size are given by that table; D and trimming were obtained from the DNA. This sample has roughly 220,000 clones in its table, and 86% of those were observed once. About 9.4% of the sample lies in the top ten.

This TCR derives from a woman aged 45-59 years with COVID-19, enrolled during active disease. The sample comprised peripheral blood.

The DNA reads as follows: TGTGCCAGCAGCGTACAGGGGTTGGGAAACATTCAGTACTTC. It codes for CASSVQGLGNIQYF. This chain is built from TRBV7-8 and TRBJ2-4, with 7 bases matching TRBD1. As encoded in the germline V gene, CDR1 is SGHVS while CDR2 is FQNEAQ. For this chain, trimming is 5 bases at the V end and 6 bases at the J end, and the number of junction bases without a gene match is 7. Its CDR3 holds 14 amino acids, cysteine through phenylalanine. Only the CDR3 DNA stays, 42 bases, in frame from base 1.